The 3 T cell receptor beta chains reported below all come from one sample, sequenced in a study of glioma-infiltrating T cells after dendritic cell vaccination. Using immunoSEQ multiplex PCR, the repertoire was profiled, and TCRdb retains in-frame clones only, with some absent. The data show about 82,000 clones, approximately 90% seen once. The starting material was blood, obtained before dendritic cell vaccination. Receptor source: a human donor with glioblastoma.

V gene TRBV6-1 combines with J gene TRBJ2-1; D is unclear. The CDR3 extends over 12 amino acids. Germline V gene lookup returns CDR1 MNHNS and CDR2 SASEGT. With 0 bases removed from V and 8 bases from J, the gap between germline ends came to 5 bases. Written as DNA, the CDR3 is TGTGCCAGCAGTGAAGCGCGATATGAGCAGTTCTTC. As protein: CASSEARYEQFF.

The chain carries TRBV5-1 and TRBJ2-5; maybe TRBD2 (5 bases). The length of the CDR3 is 14 residues. Per germline, CDR1 SGHRS and CDR2 YFSETQ. With 4 bases removed from V and 2 bases from J, the gap between germline ends came to 12 bases. The CDR3: CASSATSIQETQYF. The CDR3 region has the DNA TGCGCCAGCAGCGCCACTAGTATACAAGAGACCCAGTACTTC.

The V gene is TRBV28, the J gene TRBJ2-7, with TRBD2 identical over 8 bases. The CDR3 totals 15 residues. V shed 2 bases and J 0 bases; nucleotides not matched to a gene: 3. Germline V gene data show CDR1 as MDHEN and CDR2 as SYDVKM. The CDR3 DNA follows: TGTGCCAGCAGTTTAAGCGGGAGCCGCTCCTACGAGCAGTACTTC. Its protein is CASSLSGSRSYEQYF. Complete variable domain (other parts from reference TRBV28 and TRBJ2-7): DVKVTQSSRYLVKRTGEKVFLECVQDMDHENMFWYRQDPGLGLRLIYFSYDVKMKEKGDIPEGYSVSREKKERFSLILESASTNQTSMYLCASSLSGSRSYEQYFGPGTRLTVT.